This T cell receptor beta chain was observed in a study of blood T cell repertoires in COVID-19 (dated by TCRdb to 2020 to 2021). At the level of the whole study: Samples covering the acute and convalescent phases of COVID-19 were provided by collaborators in the United States, Italy and Spain. Where available, HLA class I and class II types were obtained from metadata supplied by the sample provider rather than from assay-based typing. The samples were drawn from two sources: the first 160 participants of the ongoing ImmuneRACE study, and approximately 1,300 subjects contributed by 6 global collaborators. The sample metadata nearly always contained a de-identified subject ID, COVID-19 status, age in years and sex. The prospective study material was composed of cDNA or gDNA derived from T cells, B-cell-depleted T cells, or PBMCs. A freely available public database, intended as a resource for researchers studying the immune response to SARS-CoV-2, is where the repertoires were released. Deeply sampled blood TCRbeta repertoires from subjects exposed to, actively infected with, or recovered from COVID-19 were included in the dataset. Broader findings and caveats from the paper: How much clinical and demographic metadata was included differed by source and by participant, and the metadata was provided uncurated.

As for this clone: The antigen this receptor binds is unknown. Per-nucleotide qualities are absent, and no much larger clonotype sits a single base away.

Each collaborating institution followed its own protocols to collect whole blood in K2EDTA tubes. For TCRbeta analysis, collaborators shipped samples in one of three forms: frozen whole blood, isolated PBMCs, or DNA extracted from either of those sample types. The CDR3 goes from the cysteine to the phenylalanine over 16 residues. Left in the record is the CDR3 DNA by itself, 48 bases read in frame from the first base. V and J are trimmed by 4 bases and 4 bases, and the gene matches miss 8 bases of the junction. The germline V gene specifies SGHTS as CDR1 and YDEGEE as CDR2. TCRbeta CDR3 regions were amplified from genomic DNA using the immunoSEQ Assay, a bias-controlled multiplex PCR. As for how the authors treated the data: Within the assay, amplification of reference gene primers was used to estimate how many nucleated cells each sample contained. To quantify the absolute abundance of each unique TCRbeta CDR3 rearrangement, sequence reads were collapsed and filtered. For each sample, productive Simpson clonality was calculated as the square root of Simpson's diversity index across productive rearrangements. Entries here come from immuneACCESS through TCRdb and include only in-frame sequences with V and J called. Some clones fail to appear in such tables; in the studies checked, an unresolved V gene covers under half of the shortfall, and the cause of the remainder is unknown. The V and J calls and clone size were taken over from that table, and D and trimming were inferred from the DNA. In all, the sample holds around 190,000 clones, and 80% to 90% of those were seen once. The ten largest clones represent around 20% of the sample.

This sequence was found in an older man with active or convalescent COVID-19. Here the chain combines TRBV5-8 and TRBJ1-1, with 12 middle bases fitting TRBD1. The sample consisted of peripheral blood. For the CDR3, the sequence is CASSLTGQGAGTEAFF. At the DNA level, the sequence is TGTGCCAGCAGCCTGACGGGACAGGGGGCTGGCACTGAAGCTTTCTTT.